A selection of T cell receptor beta chains follows, all from one sample in a study of CD4+ T cells in melanoma. Generated by immunoSEQ multiplex PCR, the TCRdb table keeps only in-frame clones and is missing some. Here the sample table reports more than 60 clones. Sequencing was done on a sample of cells sorted by PD-1 expression. The receptors were sampled from a human donor with melanoma. Both conserved end residues are part of each CDR3. The order of the fields is D gene, V gene, CDR3 length, J gene, clone size, CDR3 DNA, CDR3 protein. A D gene is named only where the DNA matches it firmly. Size values are once, few and many counts, or a class for expanded clones, and some rows have none.

D gene: TRBD1
V gene: TRBV11-3
CDR3 length: 16
J gene: TRBJ1-2
clone size: hyperexpanded
CDR3 DNA: TGTGCCAGCAGCTTAGATAGGGCAGGGGGCGACTATGGCTACACCTTC
CDR3 protein: CASSLDRAGGDYGYTF

D gene: NA
V gene: TRBV7-3
CDR3 length: 13
J gene: TRBJ2-3
clone size: NA
CDR3 DNA: TGTGCCAGCAGCCCCCGGATGGGAGATACGCAGTATTTT
CDR3 protein: CASSPRMGDTQYF

D gene: TRBD1
V gene: TRBV11-2
CDR3 length: 16
J gene: TRBJ1-2
clone size: NA
CDR3 DNA: TGTGCCAGCAGCTTAGATAGGGCAGGGGGCGACTATGGCTACACCTTC
CDR3 protein: CASSLDRAGGDYGYTF

D gene: TRBD2
V gene: TRBV11-2
CDR3 length: 15
J gene: TRBJ2-3
clone size: hyperexpanded
CDR3 DNA: TGTGCCAGCAGCTTATCCTCACTAGCGGGGGATACGCAGTATTTT
CDR3 protein: CASSLSSLAGDTQYF

D gene: NA
V gene: TRBV6-6
CDR3 length: 14
J gene: TRBJ2-2
clone size: NA
CDR3 DNA: TGTGCCATCAGTCAAGAAGCGGCTACCGGGGAGCTGTTTTTT
CDR3 protein: CAISQEAATGELFF

D gene: TRBD2
V gene: TRBV7-6
CDR3 length: 18
J gene: TRBJ2-3
clone size: NA
CDR3 DNA: TGTGCCAGCAGCTTTAGCGGGAGGGAGGTTAGAGGCACAGATACGCAGTATTTT
CDR3 protein: CASSFSGREVRGTDTQYF

D gene: NA
V gene: TRBV7-4
CDR3 length: 13
J gene: TRBJ1-2
clone size: NA
CDR3 DNA: TGTGCCAGCAGTCCCCACCCGGACGGTGGCTACACCTTC
CDR3 protein: CASSPHPDGGYTF

D gene: NA
V gene: TRBV7-9
CDR3 length: 16
J gene: TRBJ2-5
clone size: NA
CDR3 DNA: TGTGCCAGCAGCCTCATACCAGGGGGGGGGTTGGAGACCCAGTACTTC
CDR3 protein: CASSLIPGGGLETQYF

D gene: NA
V gene: TRBV2
CDR3 length: 13
J gene: TRBJ1-2
clone size: large
CDR3 DNA: TGTGCCAGCAGTGTACAGGCTCAATATGGCTACACCTTC
CDR3 protein: CASSVQAQYGYTF

D gene: NA
V gene: TRBV6-6
CDR3 length: 15
J gene: TRBJ2-7
clone size: NA
CDR3 DNA: TGTGCCAGCAGTTACTCGGTCGGGGCCGGGAACGAGCAGTACTTC
CDR3 protein: CASSYSVGAGNEQYF

D gene: NA
V gene: TRBV28
CDR3 length: 13
J gene: TRBJ1-3
clone size: once
CDR3 DNA: TGTGCCAGCAGTTCCCAGGGGGGAAACACCATATATTTT
CDR3 protein: CASSSQGGNTIYF

D gene: TRBD2
V gene: TRBV11-3
CDR3 length: 15
J gene: TRBJ2-3
clone size: NA
CDR3 DNA: TGTGCCAGCAGCTTATCCTCACTAGCGGGGGATACGCAGTATTTT
CDR3 protein: CASSLSSLAGDTQYF

D gene: NA
V gene: TRBV2
CDR3 length: 13
J gene: TRBJ1-2
clone size: NA
CDR3 DNA: TGTGCCAGCAGTCCCCACCCGGACGGTGGCTACACCTTC
CDR3 protein: CASSPHPDGGYTF

D gene: NA
V gene: TRBV5-4
CDR3 length: 13
J gene: TRBJ2-5
clone size: NA
CDR3 DNA: TGTGCCAGCAGCTTGGGGGTTTCGGAGACCCAGTACTTC
CDR3 protein: CASSLGVSETQYF

D gene: NA
V gene: TRBV14
CDR3 length: 16
J gene: TRBJ1-2
clone size: NA
CDR3 DNA: TGTGCCAGCAGCGCTCGCATGTCTGGAAAGACCTATGGCTACACCTTC
CDR3 protein: CASSARMSGKTYGYTF

D gene: NA
V gene: TRBV11-2
CDR3 length: 14
J gene: TRBJ2-7
clone size: once
CDR3 DNA: TGTGCCAGCAGCTTAGATCCTCAGGGTTACGAGCAGTACTTC
CDR3 protein: CASSLDPQGYEQYF

D gene: TRBD1
V gene: TRBV5-1
CDR3 length: 14
J gene: TRBJ1-1
clone size: hyperexpanded
CDR3 DNA: TGCGCCAGCAGCTTGGTTTTAGGGGGCTATGAAGCTTTCTTT
CDR3 protein: CASSLVLGGYEAFF

D gene: TRBD2
V gene: TRBV7-2
CDR3 length: 16
J gene: TRBJ2-3
clone size: NA
CDR3 DNA: TGTGCCAGCAGCCTCATGGCGGGGGGGGTGGGTGATACGCAGTATTTT
CDR3 protein: CASSLMAGGVGDTQYF

D gene: NA
V gene: TRBV7-2
CDR3 length: 16
J gene: TRBJ2-5
clone size: once
CDR3 DNA: TGTGCCAGCAGCCTCATACCAGGGGGGGGGTTGGAGACCCAGTACTTC
CDR3 protein: CASSLIPGGGLETQYF

D gene: NA
V gene: TRBV2
CDR3 length: 15
J gene: TRBJ2-3
clone size: NA
CDR3 DNA: TGTGCCAGCAGTGAAGGGTTTAGCGCCGGAGATACGCAGTATTTT
CDR3 protein: CASSEGFSAGDTQYF

D gene: NA
V gene: TRBV6-1
CDR3 length: 15
J gene: TRBJ1-5
clone size: NA
CDR3 DNA: TGTGCCAGCACCTTCCAGACTCGGTCCGATCAGCCCCAGCATTTT
CDR3 protein: CASTFQTRSDQPQHF

D gene: NA
V gene: TRBV5-1
CDR3 length: 14
J gene: TRBJ1-4
clone size: NA
CDR3 DNA: TGCGCCAGCAGCGTACAGGGTGGGTTTGAAAGACTGTTGTTT
CDR3 protein: CASSVQGGFERLLF

D gene: NA
V gene: TRBV30
CDR3 length: 15
J gene: TRBJ1-2
clone size: once
CDR3 DNA: TGTGCCTGGAGTCCCAAATCAGGGCTCCGCTATGGCTACACCTTC
CDR3 protein: CAWSPKSGLRYGYTF